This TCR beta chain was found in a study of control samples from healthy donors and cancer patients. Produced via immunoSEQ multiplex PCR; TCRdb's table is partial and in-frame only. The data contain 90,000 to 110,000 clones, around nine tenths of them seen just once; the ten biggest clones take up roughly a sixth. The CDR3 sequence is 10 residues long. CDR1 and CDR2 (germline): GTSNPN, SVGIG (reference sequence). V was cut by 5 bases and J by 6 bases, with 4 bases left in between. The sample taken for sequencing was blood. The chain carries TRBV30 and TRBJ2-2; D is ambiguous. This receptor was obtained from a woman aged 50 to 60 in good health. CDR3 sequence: CAWESGELFF. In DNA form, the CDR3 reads TGTGCCTGGGAATCCGGGGAGCTGTTTTTT.